This T cell receptor (beta chain) stems from a study of T cell clones after liver transplantation. This table comes from immunoSEQ multiplex PCR, and its TCRdb copy is limited to in-frame clones, with some not included. The sample comprises roughly 70,000 clones, roughly 90% of which are singletons, and roughly 2.5% rests with the top ten. Germline V gives CDR1 SQVTM, CDR2 ANQGSEA. The CDR3 sequence is 13 residues long. Between the trimmed V and J ends, which lost 3 bases and 3 bases, there was a span of 8 bases. In the case of this clone: Other DNA sequences from this sample encode an identical CDR3 as well.

Sample: CD4+ T cells from blood, taken before liver transplant. The V and J genes are TRBV29-1 and TRBJ2-2, with D unresolved. The clonotype originates from a human donor who received a liver transplant. CDR3 protein: CSVDLGYTGELFF. The CDR3 DNA follows: TGCAGCGTTGATCTGGGTTACACCGGGGAGCTGTTTTTT.